The next 21 T cell receptor beta chains were all read from a single sample in a study of cytomegalovirus exposure and HLA in healthy donors (dated by TCRdb to about 2017). The receptor library was made with the immunoSEQ multiplex PCR assay. The multiplex PCR relied on a mix of 60 forward primers for TCR Vbeta segments and 13 reverse primers for TCR Jbeta segments. TCRdb mirrors the immuneACCESS table, restricted to in-frame sequences. Some clones are absent from its copies; in checked studies, under half trace to an unresolved V gene, and the reason for the others is unknown. For this sample there are about 190,000 clones; over 80% appear just once. The top ten constitute over 1.5% of the sample. The sample was PBMCs. The receptors here all came from a man aged 45-65 years in good health and CMV-seronegative.

The sample holds a few counts of this clone. The rearrangement joins TRBV6-6 to TRBJ1-1; D is unclear. CDR1 is MNHNY, CDR2 SVGAGI, per germline (reference sequence). The CDR3 loop spans 12 amino acids. The V and J ends lost 9 bases and 6 bases respectively, with 14 bases between them. Here the CDR3 DNA reads TGTGCCAGTAACCGACAAGACGCTGAAGCTTTCTTT. This codes for CASNRQDAEAFF.

This clone is a singleton in its sample. The chain couples TRBV7-9 to TRBJ2-2, with 12 bases matching TRBD1. CDR3 size: 16 residues. With 6 bases clipped from V and 6 bases from J, the junction kept 8 bases outside the gene matches. Germline CDR1 is SEHNR and CDR2 is FQNEAQ (reference sequence). The CDR3 protein is CASSHGGQGASGELFF. CDR3 nucleotide sequence: TGTGCCAGCAGTCACGGGGGACAGGGGGCTTCCGGGGAGCTGTTTTTT.

This chain links TRBV19 with TRBJ1-1, with 7 bases matching TRBD1. V lost 5 bases to trimming and J lost 9 bases; unmatched junction nucleotides: 15. CDR1 and CDR2 (germline): LNHDA, SQIVND (reference sequence). The CDR3 runs to 15 residues. CDR3 protein: CASSLGPNRGNKAFF. The CDR3, as DNA: TGTGCCAGTAGTCTCGGCCCCAACAGGGGTAATAAAGCTTTCTTT. Full variable domain (rest looked up from reference TRBV19 and TRBJ1-1): DGGITQSPKYLFRKEGQNVTLSCEQNLNHDAMYWYRQDPGQGLRLIYYSQIVNDFQKGDIAEGYSVSREKKESFPLTVTSAQKNPTAFYLCASSLGPNRGNKAFFGQGTRLTVV.

The chain joins TRBV7-3 to TRBJ2-1; TRBD2 matches 12 bases. Germline CDR1 and CDR2: SGHTA and FQGTGA. The CDR3 is 16 residues long. Trimming at V came to 2 bases and at J to 5 bases, leaving 4 bases not matched to a gene. DNA for the CDR3: TGTGCCAGCAGCTTATCAAGGACTAGCGGGAACAATGAGCAGTTCTTC. As protein: CASSLSRTSGNNEQFF.

This clone has a handful of counts. The chain employs TRBV19 and TRBJ1-5; TRBD1 matches 7 bases. Germline lookup yields CDR1 LNHDA and CDR2 SQIVND (reference sequence). The CDR3 extends over 14 amino acids. V lost 5 bases, J lost 1 base, and 2 bases stayed unmatched. CDR3 sequence: CASSWDSSNQPQHF. CDR3 DNA sequence: TGTGCCAGTAGTTGGGACAGCAGCAATCAGCCCCAGCATTTT.

The genes are TRBV7-2 and TRBJ1-2; D uncertain. CDR1 SGHTA and CDR2 FQGNSA come from the germline V gene. The V end lost 5 bases, the J end lost 8 bases, and 12 bases lay between the germline ends. The CDR3 loop spans 12 amino acids. The chain's CDR3 is CASSLEAGGYTF. DNA of the CDR3: TGTGCCAGCAGCCTTGAAGCGGGGGGCTACACCTTC.

In this sample, this clone turned up once. This chain connects TRBV9 to TRBJ1-2; D is uncertain. The V gene's germline CDR1 is SGDLS and CDR2 YYNGEE. This CDR3 has 14 residues. V lost 4 bases and J lost 8, with 18 bases in between. The DNA of the CDR3 is TGTGCCAGCAGCCCCAGCGGCCAGGCGGGGGGCTACACCTTC. Translated, it gives CASSPSGQAGGYTF.

The chain combines TRBV11-3 with TRBJ2-7, with 15 bases fitting TRBD2. CDR3 length: 16 residues. Germline trimming cut 4 bases from V and 6 bases from J; bases unmatched to any gene: 7. Germline lookup yields CDR1 SGHNT and CDR2 YENEEA. CDR3 sequence reads: CASSSGLAGGTGEQYF. DNA of the CDR3: TGTGCCAGCAGCTCGGGACTAGCGGGAGGAACTGGCGAGCAGTACTTC.

V and J are TRBV5-1 and TRBJ2-1; 8 positions agree with TRBD2. The CDR3 spans 16 residues. The V segment lost 4 bases and the J segment 1 base; nucleotides outside the gene matches: 7. Germline V gene lookup returns CDR1 SGHRS and CDR2 YFSETQ. The DNA for the CDR3 is TGCGCCAGCAGCCCCGGGGCGGGAGGATCCTACAATGAGCAGTTCTTC. This codes for CASSPGAGGSYNEQFF.

The chain combines TRBV7-9 with TRBJ1-1, with 8 positions matching TRBD1. There are 17 residues in the CDR3. Germline V lookup: CDR1 SEHNR, CDR2 FQNEAQ (reference sequence). With 5 bases clipped from V and 2 bases from J, the junction kept 13 bases outside the gene matches. The CDR3 DNA is TGTGCCAGCAGCCGCGACAGGGGACAGTATGGAAACACTGAAGCTTTCTTT. Its protein product is CASSRDRGQYGNTEAFF.

This chain joins TRBV11-2 and TRBJ1-1; D is unresolved. Deletions cut 5 bases from V and 7 bases from J, with 8 bases between. CDR1 is SGHAT and CDR2 is FQNNGV in the germline V gene. The CDR3 has 11 amino acids. CDR3 loop: CASSHQFEAFF. The CDR3 DNA sequence: TGTGCCAGCAGCCATCAGTTTGAAGCTTTCTTT.

J is TRBJ2-1 and V is TRBV7-9; 9 nucleotides match TRBD2. The germline gives CDR1 SEHNR, CDR2 FQNEAQ (reference sequence). J lost 6 bases, V lost 5 bases, and 5 bases had no gene match. This CDR3 region has 14 residues. The CDR3 here is CASSGAGGGNEQFF. CDR3 bases: TGTGCCAGCAGCGGGGCGGGGGGGGGCAATGAGCAGTTCTTC. Supplemented by reference TRBV7-9 and TRBJ2-1, the full variable domain reads DTGVSQNPRHKITKRGQNVTFRCDPISEHNRLYWYRQTLGQGPEFLTYFQNEAQLEKSRLLSDRFSAERPKGSFSTLEIQRTEQGDSAMYLCASSGAGGGNEQFFGPGTRLTVL.

Of note for this clone: Its ends do not fully match the called genes, so a read error is possible. V is TRBV7-9 and J is TRBJ2-7, with a possible D match to TRBD2 (5 bases). The germline CDR1 and CDR2 sequences are SEHNR and FQNEAQ (reference sequence). The CDR3 is 13 amino acids. The CDR3 sequence: CSSSFGLGYEQYF. The CDR3 region has the DNA TGTTCCAGCAGCTTCGGACTTGGGTACGAGCAGTACTTC.

This clone was found a few times. The chain joins TRBV4-3 to TRBJ2-2, with a possible D match to TRBD2 (7 bases). Trimming pared 3 bases from V and 0 bases from J, leaving 17 bases between. CDR1 and CDR2 from the germline V gene are LGHNA and YSLEER. The CDR3 consists of 18 residues. This CDR3 reads CASSHGGPAGTNTGELFF. The CDR3, as DNA: TGCGCCAGCAGCCACGGGGGGCCAGCCGGGACGAACACCGGGGAGCTGTTTTTT.

The V gene is TRBV7-2, the J gene TRBJ2-7; 8 nucleotides align to TRBD2. V dropped 6 bases and J dropped 2; count of bases not matched to a gene: 9. CDR3 length: 15 residues. Germline V gene data show CDR1 as SGHTA and CDR2 as FQGNSA. The CDR3 spells CASSYSSGGTYEQYF. Written as DNA, the CDR3 is TGTGCCAGCAGTTATTCAAGCGGGGGTACCTACGAGCAGTACTTC.

The J gene is TRBJ1-2, the V gene TRBV6-1; the D is unclear. Deletions cut 8 bases from V and 2 bases from J, with 6 bases between. This CDR3 contains 11 residues. CDR1 and CDR2 from the germline V gene are MNHNS and SASEGT. The CDR3 sequence is CASVVNYGYTF. CDR3 nucleotide sequence: TGTGCCAGCGTCGTAAACTATGGCTACACCTTC.

The J gene is TRBJ2-5, the V gene TRBV7-2; 10 bases agree with TRBD2. From germline, CDR1 is SGHTA and CDR2 FQGNSA. The V segment lost 5 bases and the J segment 0 bases; nucleotides outside the gene matches: 6. CDR3 length equals 16 residues. The CDR3 coding sequence is TGTGCCAGCAGCCCTGGACTAGCGGTGTACCAAGAGACCCAGTACTTC. It translates to CASSPGLAVYQETQYF.

This sequence joins TRBV7-9 and TRBJ1-2; 8 nucleotides agree with TRBD1. The CDR3 length is 17 residues. The germline V gene encodes CDR1 SEHNR and CDR2 FQNEAQ (reference sequence). V lost 1 base, J lost 8 bases, and 15 bases stayed unmatched. DNA for the CDR3: TGTGCCAGCAGCTTAGAAGGGGTCAGGGGGCTCGCAAGCGGCTACACCTTC. Protein product: CASSLEGVRGLASGYTF.

The chain recombines TRBV18 with TRBJ2-1; tentative D call: TRBD1 (5 bases). Between the trimmed V and J ends, which lost 1 base and 8 bases, there was a span of 9 bases. The germline CDR1 and CDR2 sequences are KGHSH and LQKENI. The CDR3 totals 13 residues. CDR3 in DNA: TGTGCCAGCTCACCACGCCAGGGCGATGAGCAGTTCTTC. It is translated as CASSPRQGDEQFF.

The table lists this clone with a few counts. The sample carries other DNA sequences with the same CDR3. The V call is TRBV28, the J call TRBJ1-5; D is possibly TRBD1 (5 bases). The CDR3 consists of 13 residues. V lost 6 bases, J lost 4 bases, and 10 bases lay in between. Looked up from germline, CDR1 is MDHEN and CDR2 is SYDVKM. CDR3: CASSGGGNQPQHF. The CDR3 DNA reads TGTGCCAGCAGCGGGGGAGGGAATCAGCCCCAGCATTTT.

CDR3 DNA sequence: TGTGCCAGCAGCGTCCGGTTCCAAGAGACCCAGTACTTC. Its protein is CASSVRFQETQYF. The V call is TRBV9, the J call TRBJ2-5; D is unresolved. CDR3 length: 13 amino acids. V dropped 2 bases and J dropped 1 base, with 6 bases sitting between them. CDR1 and CDR2 from the germline V gene are SGDLS and YYNGEE.